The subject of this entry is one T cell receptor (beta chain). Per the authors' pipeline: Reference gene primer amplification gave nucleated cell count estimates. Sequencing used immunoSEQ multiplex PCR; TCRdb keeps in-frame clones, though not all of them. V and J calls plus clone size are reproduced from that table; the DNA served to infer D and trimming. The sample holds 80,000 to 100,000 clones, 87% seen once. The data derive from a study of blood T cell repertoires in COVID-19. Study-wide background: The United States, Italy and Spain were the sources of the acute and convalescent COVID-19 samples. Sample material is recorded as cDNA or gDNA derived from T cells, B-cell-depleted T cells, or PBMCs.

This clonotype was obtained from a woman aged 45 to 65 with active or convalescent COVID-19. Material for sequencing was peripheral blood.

The DNA of the CDR3 is TGTGCCAGCAGCGCGACAACTCCTGGTGAGCAGTTCTTC. This gives the protein CASSATTPGEQFF. The chain uses TRBV7-2 and TRBJ2-1, with D hard to call. Germline assignment: CDR1 SGHTA and CDR2 FQGNSA. The V end lost 5 bases, the J end lost 9 bases, and 14 bases lay between the germline ends. This CDR3 comprises 13 residues.